The next 4 T cell receptor beta chains were all read from a single sample in a study of T cell responses to AZD1222 COVID-19 vaccine. Repertoires were generated with immunoSEQ multiplex PCR, while TCRdb's copy carries only in-frame clones and drops some. The sample lists tens of thousands of clones, about nine tenths occurring once. Sequenced here: peripheral blood, sampled on day 0 of AZD1222 vaccination. The receptors derive from an adult in good health.

The chain links TRBV6-5 to TRBJ2-7; tentatively, D is TRBD2 (6 bases). The CDR3 loop spans 16 amino acids. Trimming pared 0 bases from V and 4 bases from J, leaving 16 bases between. CDR1 MNHEY and CDR2 SVGAGI come from the germline V gene. This chain's CDR3 is CASSYSSGERPYEQYF. CDR3 sequence (DNA): TGTGCCAGCAGTTACTCTTCGGGGGAGAGGCCGTACGAGCAGTACTTC.

The gene calls are TRBV21-1 and TRBJ2-7; TRBD1, the table's D call, lacks a check against the DNA. TRBV21-1 is designated a pseudogene. There are 14 residues in the CDR3. The CDR3, as DNA: TGTGCCAGCGGCGAGGGACAGGGGTCCTACGAGCAGTACTTC. This codes for CASGEGQGSYEQYF.

The sample holds one count of this clone. The chain employs TRBV7-2 and TRBJ2-7; maybe TRBD2 (7 bases). The CDR3 totals 15 residues. V lost 5 bases and J 4 bases, leaving 18 bases between the germline ends. CDR1 and CDR2 (germline): SGHTA, FQGNSA. CDR3 protein: CASSHGGGQRYEQYF. For the CDR3, the DNA is TGTGCCAGCAGCCATGGGGGGGGGCAAAGGTACGAGCAGTACTTC.

This clone was detected only a few times. The J gene is TRBJ1-4, the V gene TRBV28, with D hard to call. CDR1 and CDR2 from the germline V gene are MDHEN and SYDVKM. The CDR3 totals 12 residues. Trimming cost V 5 bases and J 8 bases, with 9 bases left between them. CDR3 residues: CASSALHEKLFF. The CDR3 DNA reads TGTGCCAGCAGTGCCCTTCACGAAAAACTGTTTTTT.